This record concerns one TCR beta chain sequence. V lost 1 base to trimming and J lost 1 base, with 9 bases between them. Looked up from germline, CDR1 is MNHNS and CDR2 is SASEGT. The CDR3 loop spans 15 amino acids. The sample is drawn from a study of blood T cell repertoires in COVID-19. Method: immunoSEQ multiplex PCR; TCRdb's copy keeps in-frame clones and lacks some. The table shows about 39,000 clones, with just over 90% occurring only once. Material for sequencing was peripheral blood. This TCR was recovered from a man aged 50 or older with active COVID-19. This sequence joins TRBV6-1 and TRBJ2-3; weak D call: TRBD2 (6 bases). CDR3 in DNA: TGTGCCAGCAGTGAAGGTCCGGGAGGCACAGATACGCAGTATTTT. Amino acid sequence: CASSEGPGGTDTQYF.